The TCR beta chain described here comes from a study of blood T cell repertoires in COVID-19. Overall study: Acute and convalescent COVID-19 samples came from the United States, Italy and Spain. PBMCs, B-cell-depleted T cells, or T cells provided the cDNA or gDNA that made up the material.

Clones were sequenced by immunoSEQ multiplex PCR, and TCRdb holds only the in-frame ones, with some missing. The table lists 55,000 or so clones, around nine tenths of them singletons. The CDR3 contains 16 residues. Losses at the gene ends were 5 bases for V and 7 bases for J; bases not matched to a gene: 11. Germline V gene lookup returns CDR1 SGHVS and CDR2 FQNEAQ. This chain connects TRBV7-8 to TRBJ2-1; 10 nucleotides match TRBD2. Sequenced input: peripheral blood. The receptor's source is a man between 40 and 49 years old with acute or convalescent COVID-19. The CDR3 nucleotides read TGTGCCAGCAGCCGACCTCTAGCGGGAGTTAAAAATGAGCAGTTCTTC. Its protein is CASSRPLAGVKNEQFF.